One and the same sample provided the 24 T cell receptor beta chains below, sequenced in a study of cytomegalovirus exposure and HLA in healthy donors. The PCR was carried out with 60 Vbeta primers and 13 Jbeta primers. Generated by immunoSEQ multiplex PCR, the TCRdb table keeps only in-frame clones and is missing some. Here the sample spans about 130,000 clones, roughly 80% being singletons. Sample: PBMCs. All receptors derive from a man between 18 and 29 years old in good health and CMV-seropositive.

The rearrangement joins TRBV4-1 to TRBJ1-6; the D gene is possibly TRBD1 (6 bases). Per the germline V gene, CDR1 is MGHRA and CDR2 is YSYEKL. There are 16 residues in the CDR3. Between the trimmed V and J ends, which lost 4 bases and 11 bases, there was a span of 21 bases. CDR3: CASSPPLQGSIAPLHF. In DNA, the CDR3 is TGCGCCAGCAGCCCCCCCCTCCAGGGGTCCATAGCACCCCTCCACTTT.

For the CDR3, the DNA is TGTGCCAGCAGTTCCGGACGGCACGAGGGCTATGGCTACACCTTC. It codes for CASSSGRHEGYGYTF. The chain recombines TRBV6-1 with TRBJ1-2; D not certain. The V end was cut by 5 bases, the J end by 4 bases, with 17 bases between. Germline CDR1 reads MNHNS; CDR2 reads SASEGT. The CDR3 spans 15 residues.

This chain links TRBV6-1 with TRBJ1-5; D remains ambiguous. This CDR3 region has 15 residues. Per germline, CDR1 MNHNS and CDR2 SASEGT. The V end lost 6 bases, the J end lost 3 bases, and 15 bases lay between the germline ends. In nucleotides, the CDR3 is TGTGCCAGCAGGGAGGACCCCTCCTACAATCAGCCCCAGCATTTT. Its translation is CASREDPSYNQPQHF.

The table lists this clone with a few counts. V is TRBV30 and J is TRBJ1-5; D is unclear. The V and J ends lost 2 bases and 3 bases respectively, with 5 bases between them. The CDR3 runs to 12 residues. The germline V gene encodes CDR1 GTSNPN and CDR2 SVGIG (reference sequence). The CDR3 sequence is CAWSLFNQPQHF. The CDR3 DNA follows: TGTGCCTGGAGTCTGTTCAATCAGCCCCAGCATTTT.

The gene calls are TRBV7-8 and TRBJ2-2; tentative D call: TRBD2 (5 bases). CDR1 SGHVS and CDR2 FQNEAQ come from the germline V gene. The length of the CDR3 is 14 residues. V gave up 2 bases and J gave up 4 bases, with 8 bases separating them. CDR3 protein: CASSLLGSTGELFF. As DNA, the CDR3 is TGTGCCAGCAGCTTATTAGGGAGCACCGGGGAGCTGTTTTTT. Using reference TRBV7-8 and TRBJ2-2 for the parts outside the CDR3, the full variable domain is GAGVSQSPRYKVAKRGQDVALRCDPISGHVSLFWYQQALGQGPEFLTYFQNEAQLDKSGLPSDRFFAERPEGSVSTLKIQRTQQEDSAVYLCASSLLGSTGELFFGEGSRLTVL.

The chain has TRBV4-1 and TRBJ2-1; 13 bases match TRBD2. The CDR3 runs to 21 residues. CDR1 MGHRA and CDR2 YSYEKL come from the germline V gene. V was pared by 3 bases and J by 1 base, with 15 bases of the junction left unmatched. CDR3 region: CASSQSGHPTSGGRSYNEQFF. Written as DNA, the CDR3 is TGCGCCAGCAGCCAGTCAGGACACCCGACTAGCGGGGGGCGATCCTACAATGAGCAGTTCTTC.

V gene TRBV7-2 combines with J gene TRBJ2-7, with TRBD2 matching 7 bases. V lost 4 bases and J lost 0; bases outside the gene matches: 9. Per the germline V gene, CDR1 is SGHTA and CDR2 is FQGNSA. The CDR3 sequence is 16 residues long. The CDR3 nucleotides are TGTGCCAGCAGCTCTAGAGTAGCGGGCGCCTCCTACGAGCAGTACTTC. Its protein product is CASSSRVAGASYEQYF.

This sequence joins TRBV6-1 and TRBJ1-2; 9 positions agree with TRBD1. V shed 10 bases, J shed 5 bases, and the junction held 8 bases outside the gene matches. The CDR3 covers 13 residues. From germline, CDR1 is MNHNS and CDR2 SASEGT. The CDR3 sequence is CATGDRASYGYTF. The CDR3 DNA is TGTGCCACAGGGGACAGGGCCTCTTATGGCTACACCTTC.

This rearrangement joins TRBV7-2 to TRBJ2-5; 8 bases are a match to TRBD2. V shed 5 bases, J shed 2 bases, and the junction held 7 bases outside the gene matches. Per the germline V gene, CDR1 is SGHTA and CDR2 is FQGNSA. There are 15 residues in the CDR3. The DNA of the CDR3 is TGTGCCAGCAGCCGTAGCGGGGCTAATCAAGAGACCCAGTACTTC. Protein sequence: CASSRSGANQETQYF.

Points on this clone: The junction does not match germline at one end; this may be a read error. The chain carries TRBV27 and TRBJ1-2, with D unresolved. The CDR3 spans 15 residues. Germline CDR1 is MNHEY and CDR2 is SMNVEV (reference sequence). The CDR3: CASSLSRGLNYGHTF. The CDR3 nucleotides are TGTGCCAGCAGTTTATCGAGAGGCCTAAACTATGGCCACACCTTC.

The CDR3 coding sequence is TGTGCCAGCAGCTTCCGCGGGAGTTTCGACAATGAGCAGTTCTTC. Translation: CASSFRGSFDNEQFF. The chain combines TRBV7-8 with TRBJ2-1; 7 bases align to TRBD2. This CDR3 has 15 amino acids. V lost 3 bases, J lost 5 bases, and 7 bases stayed unmatched. Germline V gives CDR1 SGHVS, CDR2 FQNEAQ.

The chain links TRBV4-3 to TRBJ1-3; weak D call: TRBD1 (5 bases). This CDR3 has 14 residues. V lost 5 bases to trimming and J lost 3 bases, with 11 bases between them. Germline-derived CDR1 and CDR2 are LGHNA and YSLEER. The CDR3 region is CASSSGLYGNTIYF. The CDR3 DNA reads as TGCGCCAGCAGCTCAGGGTTGTATGGAAACACCATATATTTT.

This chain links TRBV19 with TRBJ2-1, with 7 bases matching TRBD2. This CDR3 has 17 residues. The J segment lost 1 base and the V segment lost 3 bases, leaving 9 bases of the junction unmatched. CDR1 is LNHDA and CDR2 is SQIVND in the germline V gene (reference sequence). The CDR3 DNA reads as TGTGCCAGTAGTATTTGGGGGGGAGCAGTATCCTACAATGAGCAGTTCTTC. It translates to CASSIWGGAVSYNEQFF.

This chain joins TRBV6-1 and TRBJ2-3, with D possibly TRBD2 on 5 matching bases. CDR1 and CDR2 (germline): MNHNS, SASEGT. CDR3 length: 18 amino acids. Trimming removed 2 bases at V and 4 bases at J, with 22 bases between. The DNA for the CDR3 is TGTGCCAGCAGTGAAAACCCCTCCGGGATGTACGTCGCAGATACGCAGTATTTT. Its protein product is CASSENPSGMYVADTQYF.

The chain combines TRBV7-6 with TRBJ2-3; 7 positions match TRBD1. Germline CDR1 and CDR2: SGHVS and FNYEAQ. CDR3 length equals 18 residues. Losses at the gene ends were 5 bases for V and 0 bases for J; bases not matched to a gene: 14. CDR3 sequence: CASSPLVRQGRSTDTQYF. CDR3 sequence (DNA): TGTGCCAGCAGCCCCCTAGTCAGACAGGGAAGGAGCACAGATACGCAGTATTTT.

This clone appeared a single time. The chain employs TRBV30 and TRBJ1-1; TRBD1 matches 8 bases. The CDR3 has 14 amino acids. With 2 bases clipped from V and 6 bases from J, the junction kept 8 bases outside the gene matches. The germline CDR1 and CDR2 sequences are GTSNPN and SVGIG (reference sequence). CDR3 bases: TGTGCCTGGAGTCCAGGGGGCGATTTCCCTGAAGCTTTCTTT. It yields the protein CAWSPGGDFPEAFF.

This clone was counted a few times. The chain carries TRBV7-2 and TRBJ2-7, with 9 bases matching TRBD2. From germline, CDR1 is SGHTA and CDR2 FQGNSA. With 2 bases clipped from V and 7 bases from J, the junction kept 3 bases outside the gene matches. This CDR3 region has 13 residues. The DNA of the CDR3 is TGTGCCAGCAGCTTAATAGCGGGAGTGGAGCAGTACTTC. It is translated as CASSLIAGVEQYF.

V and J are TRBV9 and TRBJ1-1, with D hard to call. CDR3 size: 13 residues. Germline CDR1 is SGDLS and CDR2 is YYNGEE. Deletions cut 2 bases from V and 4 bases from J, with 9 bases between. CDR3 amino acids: CASSVQSLTEAFF. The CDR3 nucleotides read TGTGCCAGCAGCGTGCAGTCTCTCACTGAAGCTTTCTTT. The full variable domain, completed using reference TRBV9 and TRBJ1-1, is DSGVTQTPKHLITATGQRVTLRCSPRSGDLSVYWYQQSLDQGLQFLIQYYNGEERAKGNILERFSAQQFPDLHSELNLSSLELGDSALYFCASSVQSLTEAFFGQGTRLTVV.

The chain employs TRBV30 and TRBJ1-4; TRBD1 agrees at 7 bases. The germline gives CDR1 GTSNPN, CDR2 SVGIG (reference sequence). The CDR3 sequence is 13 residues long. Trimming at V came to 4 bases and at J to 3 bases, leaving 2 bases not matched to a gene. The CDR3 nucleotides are TGTGCCTGGAAAGGGACAGCTAATGAAAAACTGTTTTTT. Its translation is CAWKGTANEKLFF.

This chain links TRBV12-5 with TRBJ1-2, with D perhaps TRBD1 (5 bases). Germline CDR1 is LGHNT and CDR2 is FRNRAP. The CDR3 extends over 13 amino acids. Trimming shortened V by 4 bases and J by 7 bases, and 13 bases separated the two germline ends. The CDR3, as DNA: TGTGCTAGTGGTTCGACGTCGGGGGGTGGCTACACCTTC. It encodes CASGSTSGGGYTF.

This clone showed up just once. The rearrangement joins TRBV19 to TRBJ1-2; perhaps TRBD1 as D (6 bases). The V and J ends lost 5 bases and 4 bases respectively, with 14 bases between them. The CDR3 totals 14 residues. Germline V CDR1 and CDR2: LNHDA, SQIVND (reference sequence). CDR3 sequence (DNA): TGTGCCAGTAGTCCGTACCTGACAGGCTATGGCTACACCTTC. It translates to CASSPYLTGYGYTF.

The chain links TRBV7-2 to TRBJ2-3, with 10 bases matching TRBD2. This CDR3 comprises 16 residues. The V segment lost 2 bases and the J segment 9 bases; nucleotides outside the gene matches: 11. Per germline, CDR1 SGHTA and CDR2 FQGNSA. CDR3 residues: CASSLTVAGGLGTQYF. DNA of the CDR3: TGTGCCAGCAGCTTAACGGTAGCGGGAGGCCTCGGGACGCAGTATTTT.

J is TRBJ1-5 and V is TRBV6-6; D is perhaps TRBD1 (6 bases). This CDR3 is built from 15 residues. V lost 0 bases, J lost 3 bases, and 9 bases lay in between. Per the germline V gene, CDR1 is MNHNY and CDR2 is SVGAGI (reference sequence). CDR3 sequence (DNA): TGTGCCAGCAGTTACTCCGGACAGATCAATCAGCCCCAGCATTTT. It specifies CASSYSGQINQPQHF.

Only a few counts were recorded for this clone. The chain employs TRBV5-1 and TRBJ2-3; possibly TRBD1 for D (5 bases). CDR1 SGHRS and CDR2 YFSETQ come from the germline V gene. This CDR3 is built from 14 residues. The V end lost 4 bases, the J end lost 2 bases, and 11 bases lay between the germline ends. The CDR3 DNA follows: TGCGCCAGCAGCAAGGACACACTCACAGATACGCAGTATTTT. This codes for CASSKDTLTDTQYF. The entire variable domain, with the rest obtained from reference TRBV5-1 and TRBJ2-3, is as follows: KAGVTQTPRYLIKTRGQQVTLSCSPISGHRSVSWYQQTPGQGLQFLFEYFSETQRNKGNFPGRFSGRQFSNSRSEMNVSTLELGDSALYLCASSKDTLTDTQYFGPGTRLTVL.